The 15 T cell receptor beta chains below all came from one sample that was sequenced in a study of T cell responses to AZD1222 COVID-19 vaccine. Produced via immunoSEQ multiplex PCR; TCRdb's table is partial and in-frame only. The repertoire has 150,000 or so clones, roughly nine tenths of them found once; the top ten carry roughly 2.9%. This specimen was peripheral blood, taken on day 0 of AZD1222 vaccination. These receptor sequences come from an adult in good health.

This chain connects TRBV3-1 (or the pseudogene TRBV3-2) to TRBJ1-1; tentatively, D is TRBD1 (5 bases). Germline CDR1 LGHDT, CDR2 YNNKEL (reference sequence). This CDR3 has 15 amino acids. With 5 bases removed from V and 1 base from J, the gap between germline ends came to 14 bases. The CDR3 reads CASSVLTEPNTEAFF. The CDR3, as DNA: TGTGCCAGCAGCGTCCTGACAGAGCCGAACACTGAAGCTTTCTTT.

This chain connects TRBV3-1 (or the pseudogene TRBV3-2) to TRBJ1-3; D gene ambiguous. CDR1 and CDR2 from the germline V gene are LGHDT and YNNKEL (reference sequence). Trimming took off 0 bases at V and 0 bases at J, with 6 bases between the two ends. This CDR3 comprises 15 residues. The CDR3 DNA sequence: TGTGCCAGCAGCCAAGAGAGGCTCTCTGGAAACACCATATATTTT. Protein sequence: CASSQERLSGNTIYF.

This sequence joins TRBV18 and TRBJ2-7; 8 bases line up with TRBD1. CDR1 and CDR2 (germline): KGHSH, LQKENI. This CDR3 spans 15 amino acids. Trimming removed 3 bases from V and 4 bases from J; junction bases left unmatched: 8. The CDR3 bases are TGTGCCAGCTCACCGTCTGGGGACAGGACATACGAGCAGTACTTC. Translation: CASSPSGDRTYEQYF.

The CDR3 here is CASSPYVAVGNTIYF. CDR3 coding DNA: TGTGCCAGCTCACCATATGTTGCAGTTGGAAACACCATATATTTT. The J gene is TRBJ1-3, the V gene TRBV18; D ambiguous. The germline V and J ends were trimmed by 2 bases and 3 bases, with 11 bases remaining between them. CDR1 is KGHSH, CDR2 LQKENI, per germline. The CDR3 is 15 amino acids.

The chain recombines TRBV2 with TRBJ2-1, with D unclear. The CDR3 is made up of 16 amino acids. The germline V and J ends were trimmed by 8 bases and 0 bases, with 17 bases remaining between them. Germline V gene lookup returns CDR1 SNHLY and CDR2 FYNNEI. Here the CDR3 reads CASRGWQQASYNEQFF. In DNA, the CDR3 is TGTGCCAGCCGAGGATGGCAGCAAGCCTCCTACAATGAGCAGTTCTTC.

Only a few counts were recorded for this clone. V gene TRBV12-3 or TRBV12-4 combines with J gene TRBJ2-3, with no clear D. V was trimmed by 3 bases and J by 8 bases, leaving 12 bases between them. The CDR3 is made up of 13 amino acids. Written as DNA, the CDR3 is TGTGCCAGCAGTTTTAGAAGGTCTGGTACGCAGTATTTT. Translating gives CASSFRRSGTQYF.

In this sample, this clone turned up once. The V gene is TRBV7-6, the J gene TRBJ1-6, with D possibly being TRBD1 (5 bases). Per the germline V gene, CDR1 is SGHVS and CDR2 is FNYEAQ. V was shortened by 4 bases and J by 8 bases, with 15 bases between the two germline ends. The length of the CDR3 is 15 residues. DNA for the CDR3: TGTGCCAGCAGCTCGGGACCTACCTTTGATTCACCCCTCCACTTT. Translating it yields CASSSGPTFDSPLHF.

CDR3 residues: CASSQDHREKLFF. In DNA, the CDR3 is TGTGCCAGCAGCCAAGATCATAGGGAAAAACTGTTTTTT. This chain connects TRBV3-1 (or the pseudogene TRBV3-2) to TRBJ1-4; no firm D call. CDR1 and CDR2 from the germline V gene are LGHDT and YNNKEL (reference sequence). Trimming stripped 0 bases from V and 8 bases from J, with 7 bases between. This CDR3 is 13 amino acids long.

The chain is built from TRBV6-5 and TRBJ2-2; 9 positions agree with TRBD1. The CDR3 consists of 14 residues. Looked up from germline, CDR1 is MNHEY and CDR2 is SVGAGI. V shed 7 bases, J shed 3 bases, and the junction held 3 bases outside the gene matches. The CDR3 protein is CASNTGGYTGELFF. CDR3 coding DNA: TGTGCCAGCAATACAGGGGGCTACACCGGGGAGCTGTTTTTT.

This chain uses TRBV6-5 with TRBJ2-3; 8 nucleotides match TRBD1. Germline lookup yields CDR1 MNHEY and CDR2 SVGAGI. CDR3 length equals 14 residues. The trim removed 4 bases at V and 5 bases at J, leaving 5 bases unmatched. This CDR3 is CASSFGDRRDTQYF. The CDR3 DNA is TGTGCCAGCAGTTTCGGGGACAGGAGAGATACGCAGTATTTT.

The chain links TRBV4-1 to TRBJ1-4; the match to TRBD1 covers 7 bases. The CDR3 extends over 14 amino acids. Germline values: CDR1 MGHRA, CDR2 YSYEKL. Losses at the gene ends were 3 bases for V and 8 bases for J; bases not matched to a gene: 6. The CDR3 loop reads CASSHRQGGEKLFF. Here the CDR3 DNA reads TGCGCCAGCAGCCATAGACAGGGAGGAGAAAAACTGTTTTTT.

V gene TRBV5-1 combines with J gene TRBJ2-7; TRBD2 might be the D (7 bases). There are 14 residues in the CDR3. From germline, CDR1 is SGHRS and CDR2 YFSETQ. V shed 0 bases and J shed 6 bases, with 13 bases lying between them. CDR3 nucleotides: TGCGCCAGCAGCTTGGACGGGGGGCCAAGCGAGCAGTACTTC. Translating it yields CASSLDGGPSEQYF.

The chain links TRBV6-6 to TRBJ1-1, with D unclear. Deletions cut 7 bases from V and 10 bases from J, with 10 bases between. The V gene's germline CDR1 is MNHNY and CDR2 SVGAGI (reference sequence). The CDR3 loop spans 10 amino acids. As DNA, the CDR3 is TGTGCCAGCAAAAGGATTTCAGCTTTCTTT. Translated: CASKRISAFF.

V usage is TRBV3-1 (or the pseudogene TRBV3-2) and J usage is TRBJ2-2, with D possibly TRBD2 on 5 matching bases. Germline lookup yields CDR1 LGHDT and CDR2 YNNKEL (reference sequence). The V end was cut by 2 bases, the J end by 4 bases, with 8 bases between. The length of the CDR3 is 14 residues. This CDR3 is CASSQLSGTGELFF. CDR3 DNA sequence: TGTGCCAGCAGCCAATTGAGCGGCACCGGGGAGCTGTTTTTT.

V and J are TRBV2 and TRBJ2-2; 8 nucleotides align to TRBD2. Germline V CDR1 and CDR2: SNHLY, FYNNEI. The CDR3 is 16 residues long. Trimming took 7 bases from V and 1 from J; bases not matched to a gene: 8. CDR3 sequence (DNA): TGTGCCAGCACCCCCATAGCGGGGCAGAACACCGGGGAGCTGTTTTTT. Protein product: CASTPIAGQNTGELFF.